The sample holds a few counts of the clone carrying this T cell receptor beta chain. The target antigen is unknown. This sample was taken from a study of response to subunit inactivated influenza vaccine. General study findings and limits: Researchers suggested that each seasonal influenza vaccination recruits few new T cells.

Germline values: CDR1 DFQATT, CDR2 SNEGSKA (reference sequence). There are 13 residues in the CDR3. Trimming took 4 bases from V and 6 from J; bases not matched to a gene: 6. In TCRdb, the RT-PCR reads were re-called with MiXCR into one record per CDR3 protein. Of hundreds of thousands of distinct CDR3 sequences listed, 12% were seen once; the top ten hold roughly a tenth. V is TRBV20-1 and J is TRBJ2-3; TRBD1 agrees at 8 bases. The origin of this receptor is a man aged 50 to 59 who received an inactivated influenza vaccine. The source material was PBMCs from blood, sampled on the day of vaccination. CDR3 loop: CSATGQVYDTQYF. CDR3 coding DNA: TGCAGTGCTACGGGACAGGTTTATGATACGCAGTATTTT.